This TCR beta chain originates from a study of blood T cell repertoires in COVID-19. Each recovered donor of Cohort 3 presented with two negative PCRs, clearance, or symptom resolution. Losses at the gene ends were 5 bases for V and 7 bases for J; bases not matched to a gene: 10. Germline lookup yields CDR1 KGHDR and CDR2 SFDVKD. The CDR3 runs 16 residues. Sequencing was performed with immunoSEQ multiplex PCR; in TCRdb, only in-frame clones are kept and a portion is missing. This sample yields fewer than 450,000 clones, of which roughly 84% are seen a single time; about 0.93% belongs to the top ten. This sequence was found in a woman aged 25-40 years who had recovered from COVID-19. Sequences were obtained from PBMCs or T cells enriched from blood (not recorded which). The V call is TRBV24-1, the J call TRBJ1-2, with 12 bases lining up with TRBD1. CDR3 amino acids: CATSGRPGQGASGYTF. The CDR3, as DNA: TGTGCCACCAGTGGGCGACCGGGACAGGGGGCCTCTGGCTACACCTTC.